Presented here are 16 T cell receptor beta chains from one specimen sequenced in a study of cytomegalovirus exposure and HLA in healthy donors. Vbeta (60) and Jbeta (13) primers were used in the PCR. Data came from immunoSEQ multiplex PCR; TCRdb stores just in-frame clones and leaves some out. The repertoire holds around 300,000 clones, 80% to 90% seen once, with about 2% in the top ten. What was sequenced was PBMCs. All receptors derive from a woman aged 35 to 49 in good health and CMV-seropositive.

This clone was counted between two and nine times. The chain uses TRBV7-9 and TRBJ1-4, with 8 bases lining up with TRBD1. CDR1 is SEHNR, CDR2 FQNEAQ, per germline (reference sequence). CDR3 length: 14 amino acids. Unmatched junction bases numbered 6, after V lost 5 bases and J lost 7 bases. CDR3 sequence reads: CASSIDRGGEKLFF. The CDR3 DNA reads TGTGCCAGCAGCATAGACAGGGGAGGTGAAAAACTGTTTTTT.

This clone was detected only a few times. The chain links TRBV28 to TRBJ2-5; TRBD2 might be the D (7 bases). With 10 bases removed from V and 6 bases from J, the gap between germline ends came to 21 bases. Germline V gene sequence: CDR1 MDHEN, CDR2 SYDVKM. This CDR3 comprises 14 residues. CDR3: CATQKGGGAQTQYF. The CDR3, as DNA: TGTGCCACCCAGAAGGGAGGGGGAGCCCAGACCCAGTACTTC.

The genes are TRBV7-2 and TRBJ1-2; TRBD1 might be the D (6 bases). V was cut by 3 bases and J by 8 bases, with 16 bases left in between. Looked up from germline, CDR1 is SGHTA and CDR2 is FQGNSA. This CDR3 is 14 amino acids long. For the CDR3, the DNA is TGTGCCAGCAGCTTCCCAGGGGTAGGGGGAGGCTACACCTTC. Translated: CASSFPGVGGGYTF.

V and J are TRBV15 and TRBJ2-1, with 8 positions matching TRBD2. Germline assignment: CDR1 LNHNV and CDR2 YYDKDF (reference sequence). J lost 4 bases, V lost 5 bases, and 10 bases had no gene match. This CDR3 is built from 16 residues. The chain's CDR3 is CATSPGASGLYNEQFF. DNA for the CDR3: TGTGCCACCAGCCCTGGGGCTAGCGGGCTGTACAATGAGCAGTTCTTC.

The CDR3 nucleotides are TGTGCCAGCAGTTACTCGCCAGGGGATGAGCAGTTCTTC. Translation: CASSYSPGDEQFF. The chain is built from TRBV6-5 and TRBJ2-1; tentatively, D is TRBD1 (6 bases). Trimming stripped 0 bases from V and 8 bases from J, with 8 bases between. This CDR3 contains 13 residues. Germline CDR1 and CDR2: MNHEY and SVGAGI.

In DNA form, the CDR3 reads TGTGCCAGCAGCGTAGCTTCTTTCTCGGCCAGGGGAGACACCGGGGAGCTGTTTTTT. Amino acid sequence: CASSVASFSARGDTGELFF. This chain connects TRBV9 to TRBJ2-2; tentatively, D is TRBD1 (6 bases). V gave up 0 bases and J gave up 3 bases, with 21 bases separating them. CDR3 length: 19 residues. Per the germline V gene, CDR1 is SGDLS and CDR2 is YYNGEE.

The chain carries TRBV5-1 and TRBJ2-3; D may be TRBD2 (6 bases). Trimming cost V 0 bases and J 1 base, with 12 bases left between them. Germline assignment: CDR1 SGHRS and CDR2 YFSETQ. The CDR3 has 16 residues. The chain's CDR3 is CASSLGASEGTDTQYF. The CDR3 DNA is TGCGCCAGCAGCTTGGGGGCTAGCGAGGGCACAGATACGCAGTATTTT.

This clone was found a few times. The chain carries TRBV30 and TRBJ2-4, with TRBD1 matching over 10 bases. Germline V CDR1 and CDR2: GTSNPN, SVGIG (reference sequence). This CDR3 is built from 19 residues. With 3 bases clipped from V and 2 bases from J, the junction kept 16 bases outside the gene matches. The CDR3 here is CAWREAGTGALLTKNIQYF. DNA for the CDR3: TGTGCCTGGAGGGAAGCGGGGACAGGGGCATTGTTAACCAAAAACATTCAGTACTTC.

J is TRBJ2-5 and V is TRBV7-9; a weak D match, TRBD1 (6 bases). From germline, CDR1 is SEHNR and CDR2 FQNEAQ (reference sequence). The CDR3 consists of 15 residues. V was clipped by 5 bases and J by 5 bases, with 18 bases between them. For the CDR3, the DNA is TGTGCCAGCAGCCCGGCTGGGGGCGCTGGTGAGACCCAGTACTTC. This gives the protein CASSPAGGAGETQYF.

The genes are TRBV5-4 and TRBJ2-3; 8 bases fit TRBD2. This CDR3 comprises 16 residues. The V gene's germline CDR1 is SGHNT and CDR2 YYREEE (reference sequence). With 1 base clipped from V and 5 bases from J, the junction kept 9 bases outside the gene matches. CDR3 nucleotides: TGTGCCAGCAGCTTGTTTGGTAGCGGGACTAGAGATACGCAGTATTTT. Amino acid sequence: CASSLFGSGTRDTQYF.

This sequence joins TRBV27 and TRBJ2-2; TRBD2 is a possible D gene (5 bases). Trimming pared 7 bases from V and 6 bases from J, leaving 9 bases between. The length of the CDR3 is 12 residues. The germline gives CDR1 MNHEY, CDR2 SMNVEV (reference sequence). CDR3 region: CASKLGAGELFF. In DNA form, the CDR3 reads TGTGCCAGCAAATTGGGAGCCGGGGAGCTGTTTTTT.

J is TRBJ2-5 and V is TRBV11-2; D is unclear. V gave up 3 bases and J gave up 5 bases, with 10 bases separating them. The V gene's germline CDR1 is SGHAT and CDR2 FQNNGV. The CDR3 is 13 residues long. CDR3 in DNA: TGTGCCAGCAGCTTGCGGCCCCAGGAGACCCAGTACTTC. Protein product: CASSLRPQETQYF.

The chain recombines TRBV11-2 with TRBJ1-3, with D possibly TRBD1 on 6 matching bases. The CDR3 totals 15 residues. Between the trimmed V and J ends, which lost 5 bases and 4 bases, there was a span of 15 bases. The germline V gene encodes CDR1 SGHAT and CDR2 FQNNGV. The CDR3 DNA sequence: TGTGCCAGCAGCCCCATTACAGGGCGCGGAAACACCATATATTTT. As protein: CASSPITGRGNTIYF.

The chain combines TRBV19 with TRBJ2-6, with D perhaps matching TRBD2 (6 bases). CDR1 and CDR2 from the germline V gene are LNHDA and SQIVND (reference sequence). Trimming pared 3 bases from V and 2 bases from J, leaving 8 bases between. CDR3 size: 15 residues. The CDR3 loop is CASSISGAGANVLTF. Here the CDR3 DNA reads TGTGCCAGTAGTATTTCGGGGGCTGGGGCCAACGTCCTGACTTTC.

The chain recombines TRBV9 with TRBJ1-2; 11 bases are a match to TRBD1. This CDR3 has 14 residues. The V segment lost 0 bases and the J segment 10 bases; nucleotides outside the gene matches: 5. Germline V lookup: CDR1 SGDLS, CDR2 YYNGEE. As DNA, the CDR3 is TGTGCCAGCAGCGTAGGGACAGGGGGCCAGGTCTACACCTTC. As protein: CASSVGTGGQVYTF.

The chain combines TRBV7-3 with TRBJ1-1; the D gene is possibly TRBD1 (5 bases). In germline, CDR1 is SGHTA, CDR2 FQGTGA. Deletions cut 7 bases from V and 1 base from J, with 13 bases between. CDR3 length: 14 amino acids. CDR3 residues: CASKQESGNTEAFF. The DNA for the CDR3 is TGTGCCAGCAAACAGGAGAGTGGGAACACTGAAGCTTTCTTT. The full variable domain, with the rest looked up from reference TRBV7-3 and TRBJ1-1, is GAGVSQTPSNKVTEKGKYVELRCDPISGHTALYWYRQSLGQGPEFLIYFQGTGAADDSGLPNDRFFAVRPEGSVSTLKIQRTERGDSAVYLCASKQESGNTEAFFGQGTRLTVV.